This TCR beta chain is drawn from a study of regulatory T cells in long-lasting Graves disease. Study findings and constraints: The study found TRBV28, TRBJ1-2 and TRBJ2-5 favored in persistent disease.

Regarding time point: persistent/refractory GD, antithyroid drugs over 5 years with positive TRAb. Scientists built the TCR library using RNA that was extracted from PBMCs. There are 18 residues in the CDR3. Trimming cost V 4 bases and J 6 bases, with 25 bases left between them. The germline gives CDR1 MNHEY, CDR2 SVGEGT. Arm-PCR of CDR3 regions with iRepertoire HTBI primers generated TCR beta libraries. Under the authors' procedure: Samples collectively showed approximately 62 TRBV and approximately 13 TRBJ segments. TCRdb itself ran the multiplex PCR reads through MiXCR, one entry per CDR3 protein. Here the V and J calls rest on TCRdb's processing, not on the authors' analysis. Of about 460,000 distinct CDR3 sequences in the sample, approximately 22% are singletons; the top ten hold around 13%. This clonotype was detected only once. What it recognizes is unknown.

The chain uses TRBV6-2 or TRBV6-3 and TRBJ2-1; D may be TRBD1 (6 bases). Sequenced here: peripheral blood mononuclear cells (PBMCs), sampled when the disease was refractory, from a patient treated with antithyroid drugs. The TCR sequence derives from a female donor with Graves disease. The CDR3 spells CASSSRKNRANGGNEQFF. The CDR3 DNA is TGTGCCAGCAGTTCCCGAAAGAACAGGGCTAATGGGGGCAATGAGCAGTTCTTC.